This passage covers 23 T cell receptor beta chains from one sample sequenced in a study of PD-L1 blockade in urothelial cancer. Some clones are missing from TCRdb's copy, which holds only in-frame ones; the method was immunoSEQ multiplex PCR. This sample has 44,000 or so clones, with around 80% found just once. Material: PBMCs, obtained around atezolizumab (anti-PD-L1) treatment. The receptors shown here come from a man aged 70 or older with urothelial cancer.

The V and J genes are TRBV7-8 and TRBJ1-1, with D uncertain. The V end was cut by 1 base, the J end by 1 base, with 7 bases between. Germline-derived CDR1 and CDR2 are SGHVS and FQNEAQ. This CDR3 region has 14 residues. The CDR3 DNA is TGTGCCAGCAGCTTAGTCTCGGGGAACACTGAAGCTTTCTTT. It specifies CASSLVSGNTEAFF.

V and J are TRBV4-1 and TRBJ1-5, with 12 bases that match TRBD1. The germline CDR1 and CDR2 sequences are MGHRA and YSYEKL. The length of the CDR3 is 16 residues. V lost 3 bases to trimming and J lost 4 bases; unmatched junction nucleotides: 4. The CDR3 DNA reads TGCGCCAGCAGCCAGATGGGACAGGGGGCTAATCAGCCCCAGCATTTT. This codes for CASSQMGQGANQPQHF.

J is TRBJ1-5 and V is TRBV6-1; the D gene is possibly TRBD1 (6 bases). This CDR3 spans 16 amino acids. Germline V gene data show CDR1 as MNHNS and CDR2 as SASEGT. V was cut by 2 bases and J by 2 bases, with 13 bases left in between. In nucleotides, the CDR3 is TGTGCCAGCAGTGAAAAGAGGGGGTTCGGCAATCAGCCCCAGCATTTT. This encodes CASSEKRGFGNQPQHF.

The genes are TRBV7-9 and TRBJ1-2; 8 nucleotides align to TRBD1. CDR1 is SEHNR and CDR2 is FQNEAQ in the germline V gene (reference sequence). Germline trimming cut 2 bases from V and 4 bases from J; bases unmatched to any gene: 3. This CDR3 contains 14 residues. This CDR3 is CASSLQGAGYGYTF. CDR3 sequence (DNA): TGTGCCAGCAGCTTACAGGGGGCAGGCTATGGCTACACCTTC.

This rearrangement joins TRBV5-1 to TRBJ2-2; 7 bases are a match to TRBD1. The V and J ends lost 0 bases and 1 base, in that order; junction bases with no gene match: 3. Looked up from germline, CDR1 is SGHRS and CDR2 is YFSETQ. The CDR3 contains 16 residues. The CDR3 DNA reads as TGCGCCAGCAGCTTGGGGGGACAGCTGAACACCGGGGAGCTGTTTTTT. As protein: CASSLGGQLNTGELFF. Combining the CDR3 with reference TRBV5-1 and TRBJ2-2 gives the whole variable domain KAGVTQTPRYLIKTRGQQVTLSCSPISGHRSVSWYQQTPGQGLQFLFEYFSETQRNKGNFPGRFSGRQFSNSRSEMNVSTLELGDSALYLCASSLGGQLNTGELFFGEGSRLTVL.

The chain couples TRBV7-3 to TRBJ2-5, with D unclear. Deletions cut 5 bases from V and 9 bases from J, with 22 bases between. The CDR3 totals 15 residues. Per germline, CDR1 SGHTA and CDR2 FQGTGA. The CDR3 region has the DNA TGTGCCAGCAGCCTAGGTCCGGTTGCCCGGAACTCCCAGTACTTC. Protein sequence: CASSLGPVARNSQYF.

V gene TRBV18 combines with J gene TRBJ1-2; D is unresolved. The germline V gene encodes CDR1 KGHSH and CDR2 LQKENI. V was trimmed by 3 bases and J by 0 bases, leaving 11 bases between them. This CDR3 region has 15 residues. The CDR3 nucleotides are TGTGCCAGCTCACCCCCCGGGAAAGCTAACTATGGCTACACCTTC. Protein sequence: CASSPPGKANYGYTF.

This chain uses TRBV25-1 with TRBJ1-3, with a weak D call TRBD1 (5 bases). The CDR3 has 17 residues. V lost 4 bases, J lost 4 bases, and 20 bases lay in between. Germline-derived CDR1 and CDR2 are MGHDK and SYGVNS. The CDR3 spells CASSGRAGGSSGNTIYF. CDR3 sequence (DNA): TGTGCCAGCAGTGGAAGGGCGGGGGGATCGAGCGGAAACACCATATATTTT. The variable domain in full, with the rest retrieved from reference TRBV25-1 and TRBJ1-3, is EADIYQTPRYLVIGTGKKITLECSQTMGHDKMYWYQQDPGMELHLIHYSYGVNSTEKGDLSSESTVSRIRTEHFPLTLESARPSHTSQYLCASSGRAGGSSGNTIYFGEGSWLTVV.

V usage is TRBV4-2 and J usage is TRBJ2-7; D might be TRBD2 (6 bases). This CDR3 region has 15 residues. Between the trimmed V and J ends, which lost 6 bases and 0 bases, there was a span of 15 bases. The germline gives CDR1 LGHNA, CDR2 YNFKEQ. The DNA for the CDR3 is TGTGCCAGCAGGTTGATTGGGGGACTCTCCTACGAGCAGTACTTC. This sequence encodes CASRLIGGLSYEQYF.

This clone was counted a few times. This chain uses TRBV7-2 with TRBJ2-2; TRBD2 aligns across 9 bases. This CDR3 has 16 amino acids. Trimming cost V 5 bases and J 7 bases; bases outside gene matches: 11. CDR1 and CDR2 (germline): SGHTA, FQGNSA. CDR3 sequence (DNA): TGTGCCAGCAGCGTCGACAGCGGGGGGATGTTCGGGGAGCTGTTTTTT. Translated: CASSVDSGGMFGELFF. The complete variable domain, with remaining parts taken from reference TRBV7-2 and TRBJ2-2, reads GAGVSQSPSNKVTEKGKDVELRCDPISGHTALYWYRQSLGQGLEFLIYFQGNSAPDKSGLPSDRFSAERTGGSVSTLTIQRTQQEDSAVYLCASSVDSGGMFGELFFGEGSRLTVL.

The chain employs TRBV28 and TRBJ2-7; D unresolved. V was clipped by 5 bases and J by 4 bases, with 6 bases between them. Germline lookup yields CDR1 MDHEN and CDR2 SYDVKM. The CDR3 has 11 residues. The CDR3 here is CASSPRYEQYF. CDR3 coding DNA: TGTGCCAGCAGTCCGAGGTACGAGCAGTACTTC.

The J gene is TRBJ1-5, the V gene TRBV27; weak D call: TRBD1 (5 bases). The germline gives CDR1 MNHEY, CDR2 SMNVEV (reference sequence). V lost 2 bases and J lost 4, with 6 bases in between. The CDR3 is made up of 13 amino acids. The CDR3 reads CASSLDRNQPQHF. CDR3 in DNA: TGTGCCAGCAGTTTAGACAGAAATCAGCCCCAGCATTTT.

The CDR3 spells CASEGQGSSGSLNEQFF. CDR3 in DNA: TGTGCCAGCGAGGGACAGGGATCTAGCGGGAGTCTAAATGAGCAGTTCTTC. V gene TRBV28 combines with J gene TRBJ2-1; the D gene is possibly TRBD2 (10 bases). Trimming removed 8 bases from V and 7 bases from J, with 27 bases in between. Germline assignment: CDR1 MDHEN and CDR2 SYDVKM. The CDR3 loop spans 17 amino acids.

CDR3 protein: CASGPGGSNTGELFF. The CDR3 DNA sequence: TGCGCCAGCGGGCCGGGGGGCTCGAACACCGGGGAGCTGTTTTTT. The chain couples TRBV5-1 to TRBJ2-2; a weak D match, TRBD2 (7 bases). CDR1 and CDR2 (germline): SGHRS, YFSETQ. The CDR3 consists of 15 residues. V lost 7 bases, J lost 0 bases, and 13 bases lay in between.

DNA of the CDR3: TGCGCCAGCAGCTTCATGGAGGGGACTGAAGCTTTCTTT. Translating it yields CASSFMEGTEAFF. This rearrangement joins TRBV5-1 to TRBJ1-1; D is possibly TRBD1 (5 bases). Trimming took off 2 bases at V and 5 bases at J, with 10 bases between the two ends. The CDR3 runs 13 residues. CDR1 SGHRS and CDR2 YFSETQ come from the germline V gene.

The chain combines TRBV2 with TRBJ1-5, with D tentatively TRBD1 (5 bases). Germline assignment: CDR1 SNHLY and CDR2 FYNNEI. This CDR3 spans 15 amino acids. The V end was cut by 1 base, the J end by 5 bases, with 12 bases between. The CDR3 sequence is CASSEVFGADQPQHF. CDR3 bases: TGTGCCAGCAGTGAAGTTTTTGGGGCCGATCAGCCCCAGCATTTT.

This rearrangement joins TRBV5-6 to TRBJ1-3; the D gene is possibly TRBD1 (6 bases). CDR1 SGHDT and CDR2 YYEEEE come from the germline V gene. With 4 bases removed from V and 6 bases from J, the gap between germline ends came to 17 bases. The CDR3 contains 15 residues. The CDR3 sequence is CASSRETGNENTIYF. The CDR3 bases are TGTGCCAGCAGCAGGGAAACAGGGAACGAAAACACCATATATTTT.

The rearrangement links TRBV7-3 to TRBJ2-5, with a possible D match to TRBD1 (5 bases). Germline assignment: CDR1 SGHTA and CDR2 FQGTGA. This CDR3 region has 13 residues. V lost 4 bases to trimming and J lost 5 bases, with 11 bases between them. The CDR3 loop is CASSWTHGETQYF. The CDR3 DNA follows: TGTGCCAGCAGCTGGACACACGGGGAGACCCAGTACTTC.

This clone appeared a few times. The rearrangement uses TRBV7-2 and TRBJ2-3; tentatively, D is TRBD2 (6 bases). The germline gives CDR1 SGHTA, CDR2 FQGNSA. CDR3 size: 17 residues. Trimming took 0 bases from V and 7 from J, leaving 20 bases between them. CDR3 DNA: TGTGCCAGCAGCTTAGCGAGTGGGGCGGGACCCCCTAATACGCAGTATTTT. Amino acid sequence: CASSLASGAGPPNTQYF.

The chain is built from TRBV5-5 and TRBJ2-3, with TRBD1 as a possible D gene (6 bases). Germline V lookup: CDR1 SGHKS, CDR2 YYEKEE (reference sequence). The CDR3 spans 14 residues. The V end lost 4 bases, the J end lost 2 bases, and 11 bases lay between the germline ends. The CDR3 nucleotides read TGTGCCAGCAGCCTACAGGGTATCACAGATACGCAGTATTTT. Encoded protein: CASSLQGITDTQYF. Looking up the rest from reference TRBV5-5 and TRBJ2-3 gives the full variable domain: DAGVTQSPTHLIKTRGQQVTLRCSPISGHKSVSWYQQVLGQGPQFIFQYYEKEERGRGNFPDRFSARQFPNYSSELNVNALLLGDSALYLCASSLQGITDTQYFGPGTRLTVL.

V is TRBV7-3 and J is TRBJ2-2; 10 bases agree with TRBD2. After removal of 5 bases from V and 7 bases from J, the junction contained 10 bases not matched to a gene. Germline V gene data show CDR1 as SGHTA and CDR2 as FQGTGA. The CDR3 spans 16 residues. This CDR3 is CASSPRAGGVIGELFF. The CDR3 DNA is TGTGCCAGCAGCCCCCGAGCGGGAGGGGTGATCGGGGAGCTGTTTTTT.

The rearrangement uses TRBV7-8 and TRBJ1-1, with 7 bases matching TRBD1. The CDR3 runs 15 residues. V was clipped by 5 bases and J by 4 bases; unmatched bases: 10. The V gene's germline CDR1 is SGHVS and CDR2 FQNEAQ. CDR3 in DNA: TGTGCCAGCAGCGCCGAGACAGGGCTTGGCACTGAAGCTTTCTTT. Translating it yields CASSAETGLGTEAFF.

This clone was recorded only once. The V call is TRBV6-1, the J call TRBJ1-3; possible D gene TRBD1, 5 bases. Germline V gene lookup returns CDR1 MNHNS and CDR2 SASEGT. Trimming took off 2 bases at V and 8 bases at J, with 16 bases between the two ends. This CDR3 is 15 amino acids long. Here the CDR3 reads CASSERAGLRDTIYF. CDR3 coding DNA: TGTGCCAGCAGTGAACGGGCAGGGCTTAGGGACACCATATATTTT.